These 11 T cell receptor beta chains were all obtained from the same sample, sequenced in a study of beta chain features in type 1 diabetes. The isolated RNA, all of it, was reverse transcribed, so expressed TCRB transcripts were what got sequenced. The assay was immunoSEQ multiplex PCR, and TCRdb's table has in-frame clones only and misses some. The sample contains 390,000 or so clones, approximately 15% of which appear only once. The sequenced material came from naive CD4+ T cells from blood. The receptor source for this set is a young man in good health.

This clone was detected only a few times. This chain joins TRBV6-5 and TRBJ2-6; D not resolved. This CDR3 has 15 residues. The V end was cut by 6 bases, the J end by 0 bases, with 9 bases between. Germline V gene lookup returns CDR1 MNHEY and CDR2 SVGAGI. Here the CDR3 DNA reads TGTGCCAGCAGGTGGGCCAACTCTGGGGCCAACGTCCTGACTTTC. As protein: CASRWANSGANVLTF.

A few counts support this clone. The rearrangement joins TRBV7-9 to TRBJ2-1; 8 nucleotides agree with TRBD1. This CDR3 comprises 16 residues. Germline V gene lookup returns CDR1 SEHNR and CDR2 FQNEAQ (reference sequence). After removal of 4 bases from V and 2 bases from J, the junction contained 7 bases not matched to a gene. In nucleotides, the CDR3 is TGTGCCAGCAGCTCGATCCGGGACAGGCCCTACAATGAGCAGTTCTTC. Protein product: CASSSIRDRPYNEQFF.

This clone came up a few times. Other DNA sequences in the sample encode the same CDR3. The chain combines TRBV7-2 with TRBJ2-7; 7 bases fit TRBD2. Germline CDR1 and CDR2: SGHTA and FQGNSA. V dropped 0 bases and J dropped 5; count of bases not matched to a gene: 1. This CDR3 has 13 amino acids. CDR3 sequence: CASSLAGGNEQYF. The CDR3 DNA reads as TGTGCCAGCAGCTTAGCGGGGGGGAACGAGCAGTACTTC.

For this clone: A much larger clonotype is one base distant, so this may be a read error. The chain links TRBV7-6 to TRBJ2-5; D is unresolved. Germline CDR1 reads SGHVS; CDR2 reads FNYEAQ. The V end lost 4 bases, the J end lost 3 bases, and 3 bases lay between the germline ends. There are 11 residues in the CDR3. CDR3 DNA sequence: TGTGCCAGCAGCTCCAAAGAGACCCAGTACTTC. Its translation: CASSSKETQYF.

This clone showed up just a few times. As DNA, the CDR3 is TGTGCCAGCAGTGGCGGGAGCTCCACCTACGAGCAGTACGTC. It encodes CASSGGSSTYEQYV. This chain links TRBV28 with TRBJ2-7; 7 nucleotides match TRBD2. The CDR3 contains 14 residues. Germline CDR1 reads MDHEN; CDR2 reads SYDVKM. V was pared by 5 bases and J by 2 bases, with 6 bases of the junction left unmatched.

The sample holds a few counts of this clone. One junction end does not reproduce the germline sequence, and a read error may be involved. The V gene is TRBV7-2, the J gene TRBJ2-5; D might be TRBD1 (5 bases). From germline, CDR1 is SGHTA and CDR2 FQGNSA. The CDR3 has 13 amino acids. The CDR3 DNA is TGTGCCAGCAACTCTGGGGCACAAGGGACCCAGTACTTC. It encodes CASNSGAQGTQYF. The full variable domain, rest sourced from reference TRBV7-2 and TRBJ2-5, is GAGVSQSPSNKVTEKGKDVELRCDPISGHTALYWYRQSLGQGLEFLIYFQGNSAPDKSGLPSDRFSAERTGGSVSTLTIQRTQQEDSAVYLCASNSGAQGTQYFGPGTRLLVL.

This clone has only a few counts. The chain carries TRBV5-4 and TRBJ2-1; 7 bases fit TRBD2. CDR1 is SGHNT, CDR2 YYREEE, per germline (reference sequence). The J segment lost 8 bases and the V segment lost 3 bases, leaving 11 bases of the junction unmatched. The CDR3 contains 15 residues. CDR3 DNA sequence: TGTGCCAGCAGCTCCCCTCCCTTAGGGAGGGATGAGCAGTTCTTC. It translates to CASSSPPLGRDEQFF.

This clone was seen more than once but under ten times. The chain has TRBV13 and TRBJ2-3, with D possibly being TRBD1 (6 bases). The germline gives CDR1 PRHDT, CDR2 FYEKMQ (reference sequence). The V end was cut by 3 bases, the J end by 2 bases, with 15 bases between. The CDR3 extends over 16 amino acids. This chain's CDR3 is CASSFNRVRVTDTQYF. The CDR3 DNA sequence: TGTGCCAGCAGCTTCAACAGGGTCCGGGTCACAGATACGCAGTATTTT. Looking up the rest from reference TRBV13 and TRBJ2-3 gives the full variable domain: AAGVIQSPRHLIKEKRETATLKCYPIPRHDTVYWYQQGPGQDPQFLISFYEKMQSDKGSIPDRFSAQQFSDYHSELNMSSLELGDSALYFCASSFNRVRVTDTQYFGPGTRLTVL.

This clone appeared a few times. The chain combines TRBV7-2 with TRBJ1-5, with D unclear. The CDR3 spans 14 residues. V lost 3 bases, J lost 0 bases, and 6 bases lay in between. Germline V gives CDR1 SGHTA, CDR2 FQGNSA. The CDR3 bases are TGTGCCAGCAGCTTTGCTGATAGCAATCAGCCCCAGCATTTT. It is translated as CASSFADSNQPQHF.

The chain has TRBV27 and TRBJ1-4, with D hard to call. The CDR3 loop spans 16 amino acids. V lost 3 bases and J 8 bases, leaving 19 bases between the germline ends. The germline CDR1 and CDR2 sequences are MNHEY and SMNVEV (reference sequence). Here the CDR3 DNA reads TGTGCCAGCAGTTTCGGAGGAAGGGTCCGGGCAGAAAAACTGTTTTTT. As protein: CASSFGGRVRAEKLFF.

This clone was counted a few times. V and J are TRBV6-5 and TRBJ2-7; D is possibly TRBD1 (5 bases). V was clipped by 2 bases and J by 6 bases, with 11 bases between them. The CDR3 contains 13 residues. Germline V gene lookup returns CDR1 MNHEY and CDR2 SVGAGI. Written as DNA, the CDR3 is TGTGCCAGCAGTTACGCAGGGTTTGGCGAGCAGTACTTC. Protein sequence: CASSYAGFGEQYF.